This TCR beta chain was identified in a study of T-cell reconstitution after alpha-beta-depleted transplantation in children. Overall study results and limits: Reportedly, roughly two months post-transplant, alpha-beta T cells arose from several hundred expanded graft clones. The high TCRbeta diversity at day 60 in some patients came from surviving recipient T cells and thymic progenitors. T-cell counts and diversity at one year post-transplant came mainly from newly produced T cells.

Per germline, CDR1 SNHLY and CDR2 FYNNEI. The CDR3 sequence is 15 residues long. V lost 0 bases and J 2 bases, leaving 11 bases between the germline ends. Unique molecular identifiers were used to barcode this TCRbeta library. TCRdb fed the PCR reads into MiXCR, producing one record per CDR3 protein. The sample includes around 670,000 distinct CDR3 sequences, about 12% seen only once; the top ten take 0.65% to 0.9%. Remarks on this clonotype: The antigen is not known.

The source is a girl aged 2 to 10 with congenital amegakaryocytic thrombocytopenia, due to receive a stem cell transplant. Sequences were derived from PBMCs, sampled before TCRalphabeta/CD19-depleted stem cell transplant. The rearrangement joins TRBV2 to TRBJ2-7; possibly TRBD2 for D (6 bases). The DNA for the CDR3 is TGTGCCAGCAGTGAAGCGGGACTGGGTACCTACGAGCAGTACTTC. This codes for CASSEAGLGTYEQYF. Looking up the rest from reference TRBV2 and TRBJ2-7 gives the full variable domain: EPEVTQTPSHQVTQMGQEVILRCVPISNHLYFYWYRQILGQKVEFLVSFYNNEISEKSEIFDDQFSVERPDGSNFTLKIRSTKLEDSAMYFCASSEAGLGTYEQYFGPGTRLTVT.